These T cell receptor beta chains were read from a single sample in a study of cytomegalovirus exposure and HLA in healthy donors. Produced via immunoSEQ multiplex PCR; TCRdb's table is partial and in-frame only. The table lists 150,000 to 200,000 clones, with approximately 0.82% in the top ten. The sample was PBMCs. All receptors derive from a woman aged 18-35 years in good health and CMV-seropositive. The CDR3 runs from the conserved cysteine through the conserved F or W.

V gene	J gene	CDR3 protein
TRBV2	TRBJ2-5	CASSVPSVSGGARETQYF
TRBV29-1	TRBJ1-2	CSVVVGEAYGYTF
TRBV10-2	TRBJ2-1	CASRRTSGRPTDYNEQFF
TRBV27	TRBJ1-1	CASSSYRVGEAFF
TRBV2	TRBJ2-1	CASSLTRINEQFF
TRBV4-1	TRBJ2-1	CASSALGLLAGGYRLANEQFF
TRBV5-1	TRBJ2-5	CASSIPGLAEETQYF
TRBV5-6	TRBJ2-2	CASSFQGGNRAGELFF
TRBV11-3	TRBJ1-1	CASSIQANTEAFF
TRBV29-1	TRBJ2-7	CSAGTGVAEQYF
TRBV9	NA	CASSVAGGPDEQYF
TRBV7-6	TRBJ1-3	CASSWGDTIYF
TRBV7-9	TRBJ2-3	CASSLGGGSDNTDTQYF
TRBV29-1	TRBJ2-1	CSVSPGTGGRDEQFF
TRBV5-1	TRBJ2-7	CASSLAAGTDSYEQYF
TRBV6-5	TRBJ2-4	CASSTQQGLSQYF
TRBV7-9	TRBJ2-3	CASSLPPGDTQYF
TRBV27	TRBJ2-1	CASRDFSGAYNEQFF
TRBV7-2	TRBJ2-2	CASSFPGQGMTGELFF
TRBV27	TRBJ2-7	CASSLSGGSYSYEQYF
TRBV5-6	TRBJ1-2	CASSIRDRLSGYTF
TRBV2	TRBJ1-5	CASSERRNNQPQHF
TRBV14	TRBJ1-1	CASSQVGGPRKAFF
TRBV19	TRBJ2-1	CASSIETRSGYNEQFF
TRBV5-4	TRBJ2-4	CASSRGGDKNIQYF
TRBV30	TRBJ1-5	CAWSGMRTGRWGVGQPQHF
TRBV30	TRBJ2-2	CASYRGGSRANTGELFF
TRBV5-6	TRBJ2-3	CASGPGLRTDTQYF
TRBV5-8	TRBJ2-5	CASSTGLAGRQETQYF
TRBV20-1	TRBJ1-4	CSAYNEKLFF
TRBV14	TRBJ2-5	CASSQDRSVQYF
TRBV5-4	TRBJ1-2	CASSLGQGDYGYTF
TRBV15	TRBJ2-7	CATRWDRGSYEQYF
TRBV5-6	TRBJ2-1	CASNPGGARTEQFF
TRBV6-1	TRBJ2-5	CASSELTASLSSGQYF
TRBV5-6	TRBJ2-5	CASSLFQGAWETQYF
TRBV19	TRBJ2-2	CASSIGTGDGELFF
TRBV5-1	TRBJ1-1	CASSHGQGNTEAFF
TRBV10-3	TRBJ1-4	CAIRGQGSEKLFF
TRBV4-1	TRBJ2-5	CASSRDALGASGGKETQYF
TRBV9	TRBJ2-1	CASSVDRGRNEQFF
TRBV7-6	TRBJ2-1	CASSLEGTSGGGEQFF
TRBV21-1	TRBJ1-2	CASSKKIHPRDTHYGYTF
TRBV14	TRBJ1-1	CASSPTGTGGYTEAFF
TRBV28	TRBJ1-5	CASSAADRGFNQPQHF
TRBV11-3	TRBJ2-1	CASSLERGGYNEQFF
TRBV6-4	TRBJ2-1	CASSRGGSYNEQFF
TRBV5-1	TRBJ2-5	CASSPGGSGQETQYF
TRBV5-1	TRBJ1-2	CASSWGDRDAYGYTF
TRBV27	TRBJ2-1	CASSLVSGAYNEQFF
TRBV19	TRBJ2-6	CASSRLPGTGGLAGSSGANVLTF
TRBV5-1	TRBJ1-1	CASSLRQQGTEAFF